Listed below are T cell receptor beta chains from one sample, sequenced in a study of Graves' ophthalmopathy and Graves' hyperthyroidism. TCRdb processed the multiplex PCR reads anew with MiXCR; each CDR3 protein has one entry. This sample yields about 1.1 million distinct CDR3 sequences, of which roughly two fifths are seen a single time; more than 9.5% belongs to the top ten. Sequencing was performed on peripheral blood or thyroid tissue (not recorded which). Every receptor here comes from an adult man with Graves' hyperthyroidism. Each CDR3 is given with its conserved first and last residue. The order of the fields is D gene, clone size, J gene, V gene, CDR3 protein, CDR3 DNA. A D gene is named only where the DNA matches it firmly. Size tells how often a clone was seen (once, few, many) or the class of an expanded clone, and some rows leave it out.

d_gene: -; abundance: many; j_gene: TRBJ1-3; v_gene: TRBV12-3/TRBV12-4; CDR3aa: CASSLRQGSGNTIYF; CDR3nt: TGTGCCAGCAGTTTAAGGCAGGGCTCTGGAAACACCATATATTTT
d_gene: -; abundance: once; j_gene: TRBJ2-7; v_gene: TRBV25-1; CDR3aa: CASSPTLDRSSYEQYF; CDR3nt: TGTGCCAGCTCACCTACCCTCGACAGGAGCTCCTACGAGCAGTACTTC
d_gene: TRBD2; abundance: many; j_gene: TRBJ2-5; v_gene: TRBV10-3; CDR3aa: CAIKPGLVLQETQYF; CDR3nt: TGTGCCATCAAGCCGGGACTAGTCTTACAAGAGACCCAGTACTTC
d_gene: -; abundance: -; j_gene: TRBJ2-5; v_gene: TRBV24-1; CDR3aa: CATSDGPVETQYF; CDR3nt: TGTGCCACCAGTGATGGGCCCGTGGAGACCCAGTACTTC
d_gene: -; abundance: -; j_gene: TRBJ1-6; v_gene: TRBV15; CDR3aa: CATSRENTDGSPLHF; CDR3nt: TGTGCCACCAGCAGAGAAAACACAGATGGCTCACCCCTCCACTTT
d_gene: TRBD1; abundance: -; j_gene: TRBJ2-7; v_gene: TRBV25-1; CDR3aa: CASTKTGTGTYEQYF; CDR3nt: TGTGCCAGCACCAAAACCGGGACAGGCACCTACGAGCAGTACTTC
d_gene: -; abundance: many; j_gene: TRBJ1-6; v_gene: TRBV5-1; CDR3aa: CASSLGTSSYNSPLHF; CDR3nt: TGCGCCAGCAGCTTGGGCACGAGCTCCTATAATTCACCCCTCCACTTT
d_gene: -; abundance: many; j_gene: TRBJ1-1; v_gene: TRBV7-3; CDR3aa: CASSLFGGHTEAFF; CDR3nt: TGTGCCAGCAGCTTATTTGGGGGTCACACTGAAGCTTTCTTT
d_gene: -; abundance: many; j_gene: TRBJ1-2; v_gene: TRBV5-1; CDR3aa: CASSLTSGANYGYTF; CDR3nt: TGCGCCAGCAGCTTGACGTCAGGAGCTAACTATGGCTACACCTTC
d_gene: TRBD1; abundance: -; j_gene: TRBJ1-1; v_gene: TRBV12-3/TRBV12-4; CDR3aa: CASSSTTGGEAFF; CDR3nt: TGTGCCAGCAGTTCGACGACAGGGGGTGAAGCTTTCTTT
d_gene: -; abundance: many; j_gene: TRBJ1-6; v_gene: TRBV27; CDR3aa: CASSPPSRPLHF; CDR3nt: TGTGCCAGCAGTCCCCCGTCGCGGCCCCTCCACTTT
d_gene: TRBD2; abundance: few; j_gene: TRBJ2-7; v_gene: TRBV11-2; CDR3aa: CASSLDRGGAYEQYF; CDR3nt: TGTGCCAGCAGCTTAGACCGGGGGGGAGCCTACGAGCAGTACTTC
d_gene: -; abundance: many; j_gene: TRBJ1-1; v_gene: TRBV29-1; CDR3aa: CSLNPNGGDTEAFF; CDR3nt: TGCAGCCTCAACCCAAACGGGGGAGATACTGAAGCTTTCTTT
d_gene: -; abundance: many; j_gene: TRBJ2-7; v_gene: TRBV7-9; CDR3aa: CASSLWTVYEQYF; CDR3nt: TGTGCCAGCAGCCTTTGGACAGTCTACGAGCAGTACTTC
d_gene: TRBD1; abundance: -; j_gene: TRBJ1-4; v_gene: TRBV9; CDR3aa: CASSVAGGAAGEKLFF; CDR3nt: TGTGCCAGCAGCGTAGCAGGGGGGGCGGCGGGTGAAAAACTGTTTTTT
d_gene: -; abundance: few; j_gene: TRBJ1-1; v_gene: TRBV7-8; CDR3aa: CASRSGTTQAFF; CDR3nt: TGTGCCAGCAGGTCTGGGACTACTCAAGCTTTCTTT
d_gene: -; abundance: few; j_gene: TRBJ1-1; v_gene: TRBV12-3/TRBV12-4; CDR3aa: CASRRRELNTEAFF; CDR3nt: TGTGCCAGCAGGCGCAGGGAGCTGAACACTGAAGCTTTCTTT
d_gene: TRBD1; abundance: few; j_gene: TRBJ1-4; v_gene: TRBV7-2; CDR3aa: CASSADRAGSGKLFF; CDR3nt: TGTGCCAGCAGCGCGGACAGGGCAGGGTCAGGAAAACTGTTTTTT
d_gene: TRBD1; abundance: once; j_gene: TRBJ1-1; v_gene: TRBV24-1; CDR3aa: CATGDSDRTGVNTEAFF; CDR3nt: TGTGCCACCGGTGATTCAGACAGGACAGGGGTAAACACTGAAGCTTTCTTT
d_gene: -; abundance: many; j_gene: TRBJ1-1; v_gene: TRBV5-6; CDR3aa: CASSLGRQRAFF; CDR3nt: TGTGCCAGCAGCTTGGGGCGGCAGAGGGCTTTCTTT
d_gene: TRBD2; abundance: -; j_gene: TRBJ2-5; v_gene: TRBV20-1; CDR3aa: CSARDRSGLAKETQYF; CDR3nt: TGCAGTGCTAGAGATCGTAGCGGACTAGCAAAAGAGACCCAGTACTTC
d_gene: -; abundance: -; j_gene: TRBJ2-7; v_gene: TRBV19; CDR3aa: CASSKTGAYEQYF; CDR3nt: TGTGCCAGTAGTAAGACCGGGGCCTACGAGCAGTACTTC
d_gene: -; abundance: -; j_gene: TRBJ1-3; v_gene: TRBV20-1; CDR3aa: CSGRSRTGNTIYF; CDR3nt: TGCAGTGGACGGTCAAGGACTGGAAACACCATATATTTT
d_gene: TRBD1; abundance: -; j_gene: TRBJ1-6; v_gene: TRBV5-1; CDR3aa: CASSLEGAAPSPLHF; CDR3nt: TGCGCCAGCAGCTTGGAGGGGGCGGCCCCTTCACCCCTCCACTTT
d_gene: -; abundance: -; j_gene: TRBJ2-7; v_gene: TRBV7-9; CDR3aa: CASSLDSRGREIYEQYF; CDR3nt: TGTGCCAGCAGCTTAGACTCAAGGGGACGGGAAATCTACGAGCAGTACTTC
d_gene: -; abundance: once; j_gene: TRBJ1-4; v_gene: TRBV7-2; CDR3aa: CASSFQRGEKLFF; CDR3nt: TGTGCCAGCAGTTTCCAACGGGGGGAAAAACTGTTTTTT
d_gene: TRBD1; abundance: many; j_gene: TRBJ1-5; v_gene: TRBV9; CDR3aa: CASSVGTGGYNQPQHF; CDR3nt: TGTGCCAGCAGCGTAGGGACAGGGGGGTACAATCAGCCCCAGCATTTT
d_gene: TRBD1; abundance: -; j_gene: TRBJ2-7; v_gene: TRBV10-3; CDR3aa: CATKQGGLSYEQYF; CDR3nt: TGTGCCACGAAACAGGGGGGCCTCTCCTACGAGCAGTACTTC
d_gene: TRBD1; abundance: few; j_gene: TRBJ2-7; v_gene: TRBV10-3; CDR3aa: CAISGPGTGAYEQYF; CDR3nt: TGTGCCATCAGTGGACCCGGAACAGGGGCGTACGAGCAGTACTTC
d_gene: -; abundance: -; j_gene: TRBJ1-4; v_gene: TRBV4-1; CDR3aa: CASSARGGAKLFF; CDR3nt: TGCGCCAGCAGCGCCCGAGGGGGGGCAAAACTGTTTTTT
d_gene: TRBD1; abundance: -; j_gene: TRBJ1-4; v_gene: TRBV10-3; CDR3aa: CAIRAGTGEKLFF; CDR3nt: TGTGCCATCAGAGCTGGGACAGGGGAAAAACTGTTTTTT
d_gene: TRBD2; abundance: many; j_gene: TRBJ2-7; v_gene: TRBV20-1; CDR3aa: CSARAGLAEYEQYF; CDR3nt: TGCAGTGCTAGAGCCGGACTAGCGGAATACGAGCAGTACTTC
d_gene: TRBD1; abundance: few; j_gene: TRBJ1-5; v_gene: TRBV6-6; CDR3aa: CASSYGQGLNQPQHF; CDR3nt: TGTGCCAGCAGTTACGGACAGGGGCTTAATCAGCCCCAGCATTTT
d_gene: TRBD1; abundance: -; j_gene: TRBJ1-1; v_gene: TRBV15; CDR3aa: CATSRVGLTGTEAFF; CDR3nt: TGTGCCACCAGCAGAGTGGGCCTGACAGGGACCGAAGCTTTCTTT
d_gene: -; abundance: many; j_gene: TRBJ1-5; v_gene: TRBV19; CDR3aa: CASSKGTVSNQPQHF; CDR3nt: TGTGCCAGTAGCAAAGGGACCGTTAGCAATCAGCCCCAGCATTTT
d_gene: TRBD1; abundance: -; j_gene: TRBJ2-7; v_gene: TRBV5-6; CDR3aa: CASSPWTGTSYEQYF; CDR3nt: TGTGCCAGCAGCCCCTGGACAGGGACCTCCTACGAGCAGTACTTC
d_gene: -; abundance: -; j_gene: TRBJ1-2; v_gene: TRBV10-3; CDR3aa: CASSEAAGRNGYTF; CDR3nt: TGTGCCAGCAGTGAAGCGGCAGGGAGAAATGGCTACACCTTC
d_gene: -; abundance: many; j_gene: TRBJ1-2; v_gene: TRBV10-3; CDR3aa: CAISESFRAGYGYTF; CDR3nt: TGTGCCATCAGTGAGTCTTTCAGAGCGGGCTATGGCTACACCTTC
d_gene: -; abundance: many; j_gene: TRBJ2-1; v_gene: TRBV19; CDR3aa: CASSSDASNEQFF; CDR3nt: TGTGCCAGTAGTTCCGACGCGTCGAATGAGCAGTTCTTC
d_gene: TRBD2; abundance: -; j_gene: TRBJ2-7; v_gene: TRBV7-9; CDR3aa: CASSLGGSGSENEQYF; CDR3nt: TGTGCCAGCAGCTTAGGGGGTAGCGGGAGTGAGAACGAGCAGTACTTC
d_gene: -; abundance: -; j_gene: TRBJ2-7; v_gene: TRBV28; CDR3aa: CASRDTAYEQYF; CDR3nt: TGTGCCAGCAGGGACACAGCCTACGAGCAGTACTTC
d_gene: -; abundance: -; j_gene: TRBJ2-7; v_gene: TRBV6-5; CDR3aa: CASREEENYEQYF; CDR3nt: TGTGCCAGCAGGGAGGAAGAAAATTACGAGCAGTACTTC